This is a list of T cell receptor beta chains from one sample in a study of cytomegalovirus exposure and HLA in healthy donors. Measured with immunoSEQ multiplex PCR; TCRdb has only the in-frame clones, and not every one. The table records approximately 140,000 clones, about 90% of them present only once. The sequenced material came from PBMCs. These receptors originate from a woman younger than 35 in good health and CMV-seropositive. The CDR3 runs from the conserved cysteine through the conserved F or W. The D gene is left open where the match is weak. Not all rows give a size; the values are once, few, many and, for expanded clones, a class.

>TRBV9|-|TRBJ2-7|-|15
CASSVASGTRDEQYF
TGTGCCAGCAGCGTAGCTTCAGGGACTCGGGACGAGCAGTACTTC
>TRBV11-2|-|TRBJ2-1|-|15
CASRLLAGSSNEQFF
TGTGCCAGCAGGTTACTGGCGGGTTCCTCCAATGAGCAGTTCTTC
>TRBV5-1|-|TRBJ2-7|-|15
CASKPSVRVTYEQYF
TGCGCCAGCAAACCCTCGGTCCGGGTGACCTACGAGCAGTACTTC
>TRBV7-3|TRBD1|TRBJ1-2|few|17
CASSLVPGQGHNYGYTF
TGTGCCAGCAGCTTAGTCCCGGGACAGGGCCATAACTATGGCTACACCTTC
>TRBV10-3|-|TRBJ2-1|-|15
CAIGRRGGSYNEQFF
TGTGCCATCGGAAGGAGAGGGGGCTCCTACAATGAGCAGTTCTTC
>TRBV19|TRBD1|TRBJ1-2|-|15
CASSYRGQGNYGYTF
TGTGCCAGTAGTTATAGGGGACAGGGTAACTATGGCTACACCTTC
>TRBV6-6|-|TRBJ1-2|-|15
CASSYRDTANYGYTF
TGTGCCAGCAGTTACAGGGACACAGCTAACTATGGCTACACCTTC
>TRBV19|-|TRBJ1-4|-|13
CASTRRDREKLFF
TGTGCCAGTACTAGGAGGGATCGAGAAAAACTGTTTTTT
>TRBV7-9|-|TRBJ1-1|-|12
CASSLGRVEAFF
TGTGCCAGCAGCTTAGGTCGGGTTGAAGCTTTCTTT
>TRBV6-5|TRBD1|TRBJ1-1|-|15
CASSPDRGANTEAFF
TGTGCCAGCAGCCCCGACAGGGGCGCGAACACTGAAGCTTTCTTT
>TRBV29-1|-|TRBJ2-1|-|11
CSGLSYNEQFF
TGCAGCGGGCTCTCCTACAATGAGCAGTTCTTC
>TRBV13|TRBD2|TRBJ2-1|-|13
CASSARTSGEQFF
TGTGCCAGCAGCGCACGGACTAGCGGGGAGCAGTTCTTC
>TRBV7-9|TRBD1|TRBJ1-4|-|16
CASSKGPGQGNEKLFF
TGTGCCAGCAGCAAGGGACCGGGACAGGGTAATGAAAAACTGTTTTTT
>TRBV5-1|-|TRBJ2-3|-|16
CASSEREVKPTDTQYF
TGCGCCAGCAGCGAAAGGGAGGTAAAGCCCACAGATACGCAGTATTTT
>TRBV29-1|TRBD1|TRBJ2-5|-|15
CSVGGQGRAQETQYF
TGCAGCGTTGGAGGACAGGGTAGGGCCCAAGAGACCCAGTACTTC
>TRBV6-1|TRBD1|TRBJ1-1|-|14
CASSGRQGTTEAFF
TGTGCCAGCAGTGGAAGACAGGGAACCACTGAAGCTTTCTTT
>TRBV5-1|TRBD1|TRBJ1-1|-|15
CASSLIGGGNTEAFF
TGCGCCAGCAGCTTAATAGGGGGCGGGAACACTGAAGCTTTCTTT
>TRBV5-6|-|TRBJ1-4|-|14
CASSLGRFNEKLFF
TGTGCCAGCAGCTTGGGTCGGTTTAATGAAAAACTGTTTTTT
>TRBV4-1|TRBD2|TRBJ2-1|-|14
CASSLGTNYNEQFF
TGCGCCAGCAGCTTGGGGACTAACTACAATGAGCAGTTCTTC
>TRBV27|TRBD1|TRBJ2-7|-|13
CASSLGQSYEQYF
TGTGCCAGCAGCCTGGGACAGTCCTACGAGCAGTACTTC
>TRBV4-1|-|TRBJ1-1|-|15
CASSQATGSGPTAFF
TGCGCCAGCAGCCAAGCAACGGGGTCAGGACCAACGGCTTTCTTT
>TRBV28|-|TRBJ1-2|-|11
CASSFEYDYTF
TGTGCCAGCAGTTTTGAGTATGACTACACCTTC
>TRBV7-9|-|TRBJ2-7|-|15
CASSLDGGRGYEQYF
TGTGCCAGCAGCTTAGACGGTGGGAGAGGGTACGAGCAGTACTTC
>TRBV28|TRBD2|TRBJ2-3|-|16
CASSPRLAGFTDTQYF
TGTGCCAGCAGTCCCCGACTAGCGGGATTCACAGATACGCAGTATTTT
>TRBV7-2|-|TRBJ2-4|once|16
CASSFAAGIAKNIQYF
TGTGCCAGCAGCTTTGCGGCGGGGATAGCCAAAAACATTCAGTACTTC
>TRBV5-4|TRBD2|TRBJ2-7|-|15
CASSPTGGRDYEQYF
TGTGCCAGCAGCCCGACGGGAGGTAGGGACTACGAGCAGTACTTC
>TRBV6-6|TRBD2|TRBJ2-1|-|15
CASVSGTTRPNEQFF
TGTGCCAGCGTTTCCGGGACTACCCGCCCCAATGAGCAGTTCTTC
>TRBV7-3|-|TRBJ2-1|-|14
CASSLGGSYNEQFF
TGTGCCAGCAGCTTAGGAGGCTCCTACAATGAGCAGTTCTTC
>TRBV19|-|TRBJ2-1|-|13
CASSPVMSYEQFF
TGTGCCAGTAGTCCCGTTATGTCGTATGAGCAGTTCTTC
>TRBV6-1|-|TRBJ2-7|-|14
CASKDRDTGYEQYF
TGTGCCAGCAAGGACCGGGACACCGGCTACGAGCAGTACTTC
>TRBV18|-|TRBJ1-1|once|12
CASSEGRTEAFF
TGTGCCAGCTCAGAGGGGAGGACTGAAGCTTTCTTT
>TRBV5-1|TRBD2|TRBJ2-7|-|15
CASSNPSGAQGEQYF
TGCGCCAGCAGCAATCCTAGCGGGGCCCAGGGCGAGCAGTACTTC
>TRBV2|TRBD2|TRBJ2-3|once|14
CASRLAGGPDTQYF
TGTGCCAGCAGGTTAGCGGGGGGGCCAGATACGCAGTATTTT
>TRBV6-1|TRBD2|TRBJ2-1|-|13
CATGSTSVSEQFF
TGTGCCACCGGATCGACTAGCGTCTCTGAGCAGTTCTTC
>TRBV28|TRBD2|TRBJ2-1|-|14
CASNRGGYYNEQFF
TGTGCCAGTAACCGCGGGGGGTATTACAATGAGCAGTTCTTC
>TRBV4-2|TRBD2|TRBJ2-1|-|20
CASSQVKGLAGFSSYNEQFF
TGTGCCAGCAGCCAAGTGAAGGGACTAGCGGGGTTCAGCTCCTACAATGAGCAGTTCTTC
>TRBV9|-|TRBJ2-1|once|16
CASSVTISGVTDEQFF
TGTGCCAGCAGCGTAACAATTTCGGGAGTAACGGATGAGCAGTTCTTC
>TRBV7-9|TRBD1|TRBJ2-1|-|15
CASSAGTGVHNEQFF
TGTGCCAGCAGCGCCGGGACAGGGGTCCACAATGAGCAGTTCTTC
>TRBV7-9|-|TRBJ1-1|few|14
CASSSGGVNTEAFF
TGTGCCAGCAGCTCGGGTGGAGTGAACACTGAAGCTTTCTTT
>TRBV28|TRBD1|TRBJ2-3|once|17
CASSIIGTGDSTDTQYF
TGTGCCAGCAGTATAATCGGGACAGGGGACTCCACAGATACGCAGTATTTT
>TRBV7-3|TRBD1|TRBJ1-2|once|13
CASSPGQTYGYTF
TGTGCCAGCAGCCCGGGACAGACCTATGGCTACACCTTC
>TRBV9|-|TRBJ1-2|-|17
CASSSLDGGYPNYGYTF
TGTGCCAGCAGCTCCCTGGATGGAGGGTACCCGAACTATGGCTACACCTTC
>TRBV30|-|TRBJ1-5|few|13
CAWSRAGNQPQHF
TGTGCCTGGAGTAGAGCGGGCAATCAGCCCCAGCATTTT
>TRBV5-4|TRBD2|TRBJ2-3|-|15
CASSHPAGEADTQYF
TGTGCCAGCAGCCACCCAGCGGGAGAGGCAGATACGCAGTATTTT
>TRBV18|-|TRBJ2-7|-|13
CASSGTGTYEQYF
TGTGCCAGCTCGGGGACTGGCACCTACGAGCAGTACTTC
>TRBV25-1|-|TRBJ1-3|-|14
CASGGGVTGNTIYF
TGTGCCAGCGGCGGAGGGGTGACTGGAAACACCATATATTTT
>TRBV13|TRBD1|TRBJ2-5|-|17
CASSSTAWTGGQETQYF
TGTGCCAGCAGCTCAACAGCATGGACAGGGGGGCAAGAGACCCAGTACTTC
>TRBV23-1|TRBD1|TRBJ2-7|-|16
CASSRPGQRASYEQYF
TGCGCCAGCAGTCGCCCGGGACAGCGAGCCTCCTACGAGCAGTACTTC
>TRBV28|TRBD2|TRBJ2-7|-|16
CASSPGTSGNSYEQYF
TGTGCCAGCAGTCCAGGGACTAGCGGGAACTCCTACGAGCAGTACTTC